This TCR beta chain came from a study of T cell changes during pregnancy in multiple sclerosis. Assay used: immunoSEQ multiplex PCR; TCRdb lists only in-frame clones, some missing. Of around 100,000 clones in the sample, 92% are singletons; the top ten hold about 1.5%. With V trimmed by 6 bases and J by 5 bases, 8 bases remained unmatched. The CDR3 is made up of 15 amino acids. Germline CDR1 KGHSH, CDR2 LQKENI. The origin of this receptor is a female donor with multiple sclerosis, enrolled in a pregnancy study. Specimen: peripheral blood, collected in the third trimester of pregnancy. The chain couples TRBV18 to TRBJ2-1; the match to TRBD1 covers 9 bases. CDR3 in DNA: TGTGCCAGCTCCTTAGACAGGGGGGTCGACAATGAGCAGTTCTTC. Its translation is CASSLDRGVDNEQFF.